The entry that follows covers one TCR beta chain sequence. Its antigen is not identified. The source of the sample is a study of cytomegalovirus exposure and HLA in healthy donors. Study-wide findings and caveats: The study designated around 150 TCR beta chains cytomegalovirus-associated. Confirmation in vitro established that three CMV-associated chains were specific for CMV antigens. According to a subsequent analysis, TCR clusters identified in the first cohort showed a tendency to co-occur across the 110 or so validation repertoires.

Germline assignment: CDR1 LGHNA and CDR2 YNFKEQ. The CDR3 loop spans 15 amino acids. Trimming removed 0 bases from V and 5 bases from J; junction bases left unmatched: 6. Sequenced by immunoSEQ multiplex PCR; TCRdb stores in-frame clones only, minus some. Among approximately 180,000 clones listed, around 86% were seen once. The origin of this receptor is a woman between 18 and 29 years old in good health and CMV-seronegative. This chain links TRBV4-2 with TRBJ1-2, with 7 bases lining up with TRBD1. Sequencing was done on a sample of PBMCs. The DNA for the CDR3 is TGTGCCAGCAGCCAAGAAGGACAGGCCCAGTATGGCTACACCTTC. It specifies CASSQEGQAQYGYTF.